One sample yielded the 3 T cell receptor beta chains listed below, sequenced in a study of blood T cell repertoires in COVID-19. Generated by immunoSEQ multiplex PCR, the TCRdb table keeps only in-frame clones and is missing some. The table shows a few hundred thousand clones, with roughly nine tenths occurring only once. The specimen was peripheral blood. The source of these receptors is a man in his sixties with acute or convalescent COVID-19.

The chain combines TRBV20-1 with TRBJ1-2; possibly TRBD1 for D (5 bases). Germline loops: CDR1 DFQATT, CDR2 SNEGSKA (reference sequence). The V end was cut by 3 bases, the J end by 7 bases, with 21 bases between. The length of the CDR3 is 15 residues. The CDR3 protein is CSASLRVSHLGGYTF. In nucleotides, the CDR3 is TGCAGTGCTAGTCTCAGGGTGAGTCATCTTGGTGGCTACACCTTC.

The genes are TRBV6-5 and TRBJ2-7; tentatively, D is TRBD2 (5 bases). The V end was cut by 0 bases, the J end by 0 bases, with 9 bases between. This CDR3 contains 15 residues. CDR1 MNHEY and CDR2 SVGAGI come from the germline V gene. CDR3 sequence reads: CASSYSRTVSYEQYF. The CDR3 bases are TGTGCCAGCAGTTACTCTCGGACTGTCTCCTACGAGCAGTACTTC.

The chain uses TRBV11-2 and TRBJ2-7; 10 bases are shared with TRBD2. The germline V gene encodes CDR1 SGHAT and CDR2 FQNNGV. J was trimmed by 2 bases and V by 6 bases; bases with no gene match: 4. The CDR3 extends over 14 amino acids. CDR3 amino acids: CASRDTSGTYEQYF. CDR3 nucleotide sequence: TGTGCCAGCAGGGATACTAGCGGGACCTACGAGCAGTACTTC.